The clone carrying this T cell receptor (beta chain) was seen ten or more times. Hyperthyroidism patients, all newly diagnosed, had under 2 months' duration and ages of 18 to 65. A diagnosis was made from clinical symptoms together with serum thyroxine, TRAb, thyroid ultrasound and orbital computed tomography. These data are taken from a study of Graves' ophthalmopathy and Graves' hyperthyroidism. As the template, RNA transcripts were used to amplify TCR beta CDR3 regions. Second-round multiplex PCR came after a first-round RT-PCR that employed HTBI primers. In TCRdb, the multiplex PCR reads were re-called with MiXCR into one record per CDR3 protein. This sample yields about 1.2 million distinct CDR3 sequences, of which less than 45% are seen a single time; roughly 11% belongs to the top ten. The sequence was obtained from an adult man with Graves' hyperthyroidism. Sequenced input: peripheral blood or thyroid tissue (not recorded which).

CDR3 sequence: CASSLTRGAQYF. In nucleotides, the CDR3 is TGTGCCAGCAGCCTGACACGGGGGGCCCAGTACTTC. This chain links TRBV7-2 with TRBJ2-5, with 7 bases matching TRBD2. V was pared by 5 bases and J by 9 bases, with 6 bases of the junction left unmatched. The CDR3 runs to 12 residues. Per the germline V gene, CDR1 is SGHTA and CDR2 is FQGNSA.